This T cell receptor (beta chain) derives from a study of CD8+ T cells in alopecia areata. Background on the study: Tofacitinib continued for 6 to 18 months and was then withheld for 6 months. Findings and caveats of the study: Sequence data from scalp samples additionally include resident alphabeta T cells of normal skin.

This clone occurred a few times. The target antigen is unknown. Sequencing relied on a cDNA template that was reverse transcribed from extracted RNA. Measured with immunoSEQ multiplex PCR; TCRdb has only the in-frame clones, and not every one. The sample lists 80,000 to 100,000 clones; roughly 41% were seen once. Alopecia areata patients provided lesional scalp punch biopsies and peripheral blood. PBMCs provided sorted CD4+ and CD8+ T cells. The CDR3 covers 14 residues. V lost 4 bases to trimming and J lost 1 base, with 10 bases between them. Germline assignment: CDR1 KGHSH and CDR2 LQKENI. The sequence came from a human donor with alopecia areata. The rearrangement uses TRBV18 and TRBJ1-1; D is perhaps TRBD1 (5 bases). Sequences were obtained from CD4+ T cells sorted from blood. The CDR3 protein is CASSQGLQNTEAFF. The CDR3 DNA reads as TGTGCCAGCTCACAGGGACTCCAGAACACTGAAGCTTTCTTT.